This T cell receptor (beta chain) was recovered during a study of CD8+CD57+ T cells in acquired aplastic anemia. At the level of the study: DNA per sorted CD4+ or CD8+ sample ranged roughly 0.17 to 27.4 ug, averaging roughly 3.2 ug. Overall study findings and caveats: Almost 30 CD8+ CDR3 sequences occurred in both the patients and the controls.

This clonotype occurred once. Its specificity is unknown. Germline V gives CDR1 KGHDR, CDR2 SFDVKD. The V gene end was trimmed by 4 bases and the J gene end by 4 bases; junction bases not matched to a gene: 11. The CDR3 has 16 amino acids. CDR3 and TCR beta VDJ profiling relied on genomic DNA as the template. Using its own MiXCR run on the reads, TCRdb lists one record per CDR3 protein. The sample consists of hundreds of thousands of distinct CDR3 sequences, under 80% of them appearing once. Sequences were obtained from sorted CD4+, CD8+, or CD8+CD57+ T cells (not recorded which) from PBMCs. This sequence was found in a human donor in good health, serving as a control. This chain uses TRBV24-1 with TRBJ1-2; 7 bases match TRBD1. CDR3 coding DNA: TGTGCCACCAGTGAGAGTGTCGGGCAGGGGGTCTATGGCTACACCTTC. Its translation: CATSESVGQGVYGYTF.